This TCR beta chain was captured by sequencing in a study of blood T cell repertoires in COVID-19. Study-wide background: In each case, the material was cDNA or gDNA derived from T cells, B-cell-depleted T cells, or PBMCs.

Before being deemed recovered, Cohort 3 donors had two negative PCRs, clearance, or symptom resolution. The germline V gene encodes CDR1 SGDLS and CDR2 YYNGEE. V lost 4 bases to trimming and J lost 7 bases, with 14 bases between them. This CDR3 comprises 13 residues. Some clones are missing from TCRdb's copy, which holds only in-frame ones; the method was immunoSEQ multiplex PCR. The top ten clones hold around 7% of a sample with about 200,000 clones, around 82% of them seen once. Input material: PBMCs or T cells enriched from blood (not recorded which). The origin of this receptor is a man between 35 and 55 years old who had recovered from COVID-19. The V gene is TRBV9, the J gene TRBJ2-5; tentative D call: TRBD2 (5 bases). CDR3 protein: CASSPAGVATQYF. CDR3 nucleotides: TGTGCCAGCAGCCCCGCCGGGGTGGCGACCCAGTACTTC.